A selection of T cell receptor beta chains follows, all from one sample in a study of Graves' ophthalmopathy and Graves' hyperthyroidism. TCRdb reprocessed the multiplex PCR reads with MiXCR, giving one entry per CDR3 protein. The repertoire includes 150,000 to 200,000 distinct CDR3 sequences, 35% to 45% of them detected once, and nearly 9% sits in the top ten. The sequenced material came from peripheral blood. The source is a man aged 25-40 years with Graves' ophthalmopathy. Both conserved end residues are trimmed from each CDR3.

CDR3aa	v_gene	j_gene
ASSFSRGLTGELF	TRBV12-3/TRBV12-4	TRBJ2-2
ASSFGDRYEQY	TRBV11-2	TRBJ2-7
ASTSGLAGAGEQY	TRBV27	TRBJ2-7
ASSARQGNSPLH	TRBV11-2	TRBJ1-6
SVEGQGAKAF	TRBV29-1	TRBJ1-1
ASSVGQGYYEQY	TRBV6-1	TRBJ2-7
ARDSSYEQY	TRBV7-3	TRBJ2-7
ASRGITPDTQY	TRBV28	TRBJ2-3
ASRLFTNQPQH	TRBV12-3/TRBV12-4	TRBJ1-5
ASSHRDGDRTEAF	TRBV6-5	TRBJ1-1
ASQAHGLDRAEQY	TRBV6-2/TRBV6-3	TRBJ2-7
ASRVGLQETQY	TRBV6-2/TRBV6-3	TRBJ2-5
ASSSGGPIFRGEQY	TRBV7-8	TRBJ2-7
ASSSDRGEGGYT	TRBV7-9	TRBJ1-2
ASSPQTGLPQH	TRBV12-3/TRBV12-4	TRBJ1-5
ASLAVIGQVYGYT	TRBV28	TRBJ1-2
ASSFANTEAF	TRBV5-1	TRBJ1-1
SARAELNTGELF	TRBV20-1	TRBJ2-2
ASSTQGMGTQY	TRBV6-1	TRBJ2-5
ASSLTGQGAEQY	TRBV28	TRBJ2-7
AWRKQGYYGYT	TRBV30	TRBJ1-2
ASSLQGWEQY	TRBV7-9	TRBJ2-7
ASSPSGLQETQY	TRBV7-2	TRBJ2-5
ATSRVDIYTEAF	TRBV15	TRBJ1-1
ASSWTYLRNTEAF	TRBV28	TRBJ1-1
ASSPPGGITDTQY	TRBV27	TRBJ2-3
ASSQDPGEGGEQY	TRBV4-2	TRBJ2-7
ASSEAWGTSYEQY	TRBV6-1	TRBJ2-7
ASRSPGLAGPLPGELF	TRBV12-3/TRBV12-4	TRBJ2-2
ASTQNQADGELF	TRBV28	TRBJ2-2
ASRGHGELF	TRBV12-3/TRBV12-4	TRBJ2-2
ASSLGTGTQETQY	TRBV5-1	TRBJ2-5
ASSRTGNNYGYT	TRBV27	TRBJ1-2
ASSEYMYNEQF	TRBV6-1	TRBJ2-1
ASSARTEHSPLH	TRBV9	TRBJ1-6
ASSQDGILGQTYT	TRBV4-1	TRBJ1-2
ASSLGAGLAKNIQY	TRBV7-9	TRBJ2-4
ASSEVAVTGELF	TRBV6-1	TRBJ2-2
SAGSGELF	TRBV29-1	TRBJ2-2
ASSFGDQPQH	TRBV12-3/TRBV12-4	TRBJ1-5
ASSLGRGLSYEQY	TRBV7-2	TRBJ2-7
ASSHAGTLSYQPQH	TRBV11-2	TRBJ1-5
ASSKTIAKNIQY	TRBV19	TRBJ2-4
ASSPLRDSPFGTEAF	TRBV18	TRBJ1-1
SVVRGEYGYT	TRBV29-1	TRBJ1-2
ASQPLRTPPAEQY	TRBV27	TRBJ2-7
ASSAIRDRGMYEQY	TRBV6-1	TRBJ2-7
ASSPTGSGYT	TRBV6-1	TRBJ1-2
ASSQGDSGANVLT	TRBV4-1	TRBJ2-6
SVEDGTHYPYGYT	TRBV29-1	TRBJ1-2
AWSPSGVRNIQY	TRBV30	TRBJ2-4
ASNLGLAPADTQY	TRBV6-2/TRBV6-3	TRBJ2-3
ASSPTGTRIFYEQY	TRBV6-2/TRBV6-3	TRBJ2-7
AWQRNRLTGYT	TRBV30	TRBJ1-2
ASSLDWEGGYT	TRBV5-5	TRBJ1-2
ASSEAPAPFYGYT	TRBV2	TRBJ1-2
ASIRGRDPRAGELF	TRBV5-5	TRBJ2-2
AISPRESDHEQY	TRBV10-3	TRBJ2-7